This TCR beta chain came from a study of post-analysis software for immune sequencing data. Study-wide points: When compared against controls, multiple sclerosis patients showed significantly lower normalized Chao1 diversity. The authors found that F measure strongly co-clustered same-batch samples.

TCR beta libraries were prepared from cDNA with unique molecular identifiers. cDNA molecules numbering some 500,000 came from roughly 1 to 10 million T cells. From the PCR reads, TCRdb called clonotypes with MiXCR, one entry per CDR3 protein. The sample consists of 350,000 to 450,000 distinct CDR3 sequences, roughly 36% of them appearing once. This clonotype showed up just a few times. The target antigen is unknown. Sequencing was done on a sample of blood. The receptor's source is a girl aged 5 to 17 with multiple sclerosis.

The CDR3 loop is CASREQDDEQYF. The DNA for the CDR3 is TGTGCCAGCAGGGAACAGGACGACGAGCAGTACTTC. The V call is TRBV12-3 or TRBV12-4, the J call TRBJ2-5; D is perhaps TRBD1 (5 bases). The J call may be in error: the DNA end matches TRBJ2-7 better. The CDR3 spans 12 residues.